This paragraph covers one TCR beta chain sequence. Antigen: not known. The V and J ends lost 1 base and 4 bases respectively, with 17 bases between them. From germline, CDR1 is LGHNA and CDR2 YSLEER. The CDR3 sequence is 17 residues long. The treatment is: about 20 received Ad26.COV2.S at low or high dose, single or two shots; a few received placebo; per-sample allocation not given. Sampling was done on day 63 after the first vaccine or placebo injection. The sample came from a Boston adult aged 18-55 years. Expressing Wuhan-strain SARS-CoV-2 spike, an Ad26 vector served as the vaccine. These data come from a study of Ad26.COV2.S vaccination and SARS-CoV-2 variants. Overall study: Once, or twice with 56 days between doses, Ad26.COV2.S was given intramuscularly. The study's findings and limits: Spike-specific TCR breadth ran higher among vaccine recipients than placebo recipients.

The repertoire was sequenced with immunoSEQ multiplex PCR; TCRdb's copy has only in-frame clones and lacks some. This sample has 400,000 to 500,000 clones, with roughly 90% found just once. The source of this sequence is a person aged 18-65 years who received the Ad26.COV2.S COVID-19 vaccine or a placebo. The source material was peripheral blood, sampled in a trial of Ad26.COV2.S vaccine versus placebo. The chain combines TRBV4-3 with TRBJ1-3; perhaps TRBD1 as D (5 bases). CDR3 sequence reads: CASSQVTYGGRGNTIYF. CDR3 DNA: TGCGCCAGCAGCCAAGTTACCTACGGGGGAAGAGGAAACACCATATATTTT.